The clone carrying this TCR beta chain was observed once. Sequencing was performed with immunoSEQ multiplex PCR; in TCRdb, only in-frame clones are kept and a portion is missing. The profile shows over 250,000 clones, roughly 90% of them singletons. The data derive from a study of blood T cell repertoires in COVID-19. Study context: Sources were T cells, B-cell-depleted T cells, or PBMCs; the material itself was cDNA or gDNA.

After removal of 6 bases from V and 5 bases from J, the junction contained 6 bases not matched to a gene. The CDR3 is 13 amino acids. Enrollees, about 18 to 90 years old, lived in 20 to 25 US areas. Each participant's cohort was designated according to participant-reported clinical history. What the recovered Cohort 3 donors had was two negative PCRs, clearance, or symptom resolution. Sequencing used PBMCs or T cells enriched from blood (not recorded which). The sequence came from a woman aged 45-65 years who had recovered from COVID-19. J is TRBJ1-1 and V is TRBV12-3 or TRBV12-4; TRBD1 matches at 7 bases. DNA of the CDR3: TGTGCCAGCAGCCCGACAGGGCGAACTGAAGCTTTCTTT. Protein: CASSPTGRTEAFF.